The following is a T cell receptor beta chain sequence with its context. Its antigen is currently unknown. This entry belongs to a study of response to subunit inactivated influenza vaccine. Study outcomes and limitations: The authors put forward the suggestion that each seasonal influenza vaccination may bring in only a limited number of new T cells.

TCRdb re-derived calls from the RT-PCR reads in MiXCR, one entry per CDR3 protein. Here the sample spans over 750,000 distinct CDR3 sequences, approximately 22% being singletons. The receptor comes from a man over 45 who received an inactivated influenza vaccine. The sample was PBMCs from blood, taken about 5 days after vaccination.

For the CDR3, the DNA is TGCGCCAGCAGCCAGGAGATGGCAGGGGCCTACGAGCAGTACTTC. It translates to CASSQEMAGAYEQYF. The V call is TRBV4-1, the J call TRBJ2-7; maybe TRBD1 (6 bases). Germline CDR1 and CDR2: MGHRA and YSYEKL. The CDR3 sequence is 15 residues long. The V gene lost 3 bases and the J gene lost 2 bases, with 14 bases spanning the gap.